This TCR beta chain emerged from a study of T cell repertoires in cytomegalovirus infection. There are 16 residues in the CDR3. After removal of 2 bases from V and 2 bases from J, the junction contained 2 bases not matched to a gene. Germline V CDR1 and CDR2: SGHVS, FQNEAQ. TCRdb re-called the reads with MiXCR, one entry per CDR3 protein. The sample shows about 440,000 distinct CDR3 sequences, approximately 30% of them seen only once. This TCR was recovered from a human donor in good health (CMV status not recorded). Some clones in this sample may be carry-over from other donors' samples. Sequencing was performed on PBMCs. This chain links TRBV7-8 with TRBJ2-3, with 12 positions matching TRBD2. CDR3 nucleotide sequence: TGTGCCAGCAGCTTAAGGACTAGCGGGGACACAGATACGCAGTATTTT. As protein: CASSLRTSGDTDTQYF.